Below, 30 T cell receptor beta chains from the same sample are listed, as sequenced in a study of blood T cell repertoires in COVID-19. Assay: immunoSEQ multiplex PCR; the TCRdb copy retains only in-frame clones and omits some. The sample gives about 130,000 clones, almost 85% of which show up once; 9.5% to 15% is in the top ten. Source material: peripheral blood. These receptors all come from a human donor in a cohort sampled during active COVID-19.

The rearrangement joins TRBV18 to TRBJ1-2; D unclear. This CDR3 has 16 amino acids. Germline CDR1 KGHSH, CDR2 LQKENI. Trimming cost V 3 bases and J 2 bases, with 16 bases left between them. Here the CDR3 DNA reads TGTGCCAGCTCACCGTATTTAGCTATCAGAAACTATGGCTACACCTTC. This encodes CASSPYLAIRNYGYTF.

This chain connects TRBV27 to TRBJ1-2; D ambiguous. V lost 5 bases, J lost 6 bases, and 13 bases lay in between. This CDR3 contains 13 residues. Germline assignment: CDR1 MNHEY and CDR2 SMNVEV (reference sequence). The CDR3 region has the DNA TGTGCCAGCAGTCCATCGGGGTGGGATGGCTACACCTTC. This encodes CASSPSGWDGYTF.

This rearrangement joins TRBV11-2 to TRBJ2-3; TRBD2 aligns across 11 bases. CDR3 length: 18 residues. Germline values: CDR1 SGHAT, CDR2 FQNNGV. Trimming at V came to 1 base and at J to 5 bases, leaving 11 bases not matched to a gene. DNA of the CDR3: TGTGCCAGCAGCTTAGGCCCCTCACTAGCGGGGGTTATAGATACGCAGTATTTT. Protein: CASSLGPSLAGVIDTQYF.

J is TRBJ1-6 and V is TRBV5-1; D might be TRBD1 (5 bases). This CDR3 spans 15 amino acids. Germline V gene data show CDR1 as SGHRS and CDR2 as YFSETQ. Trimming stripped 0 bases from V and 8 bases from J, with 12 bases between. CDR3 region: CASSLVGEDHSPLHF. The CDR3 nucleotides are TGCGCCAGCAGCTTGGTAGGGGAGGATCATTCACCCCTCCACTTT.

This chain uses TRBV15 with TRBJ1-3; 9 nucleotides match TRBD1. CDR1 and CDR2 (germline): LNHNV, YYDKDF (reference sequence). The V and J ends lost 4 bases and 0 bases, in that order; junction bases with no gene match: 4. CDR3 length: 16 residues. Here the CDR3 reads CATSNPGQGSGNTIYF. The CDR3 nucleotides are TGTGCCACCAGCAACCCGGGACAGGGCTCTGGAAACACCATATATTTT.

The chain combines TRBV19 with TRBJ1-1; weak D call: TRBD1 (5 bases). The CDR3 sequence is 13 residues long. V lost 7 bases and J 4 bases, leaving 13 bases between the germline ends. CDR1 and CDR2 (germline): LNHDA, SQIVND (reference sequence). CDR3 loop: CASKARVGTEAFF. For the CDR3, the DNA is TGTGCCAGTAAAGCCAGGGTGGGCACTGAAGCTTTCTTT.

The chain has TRBV19 and TRBJ2-1; 7 positions match TRBD2. The CDR3 contains 16 residues. V was clipped by 3 bases and J by 0 bases; unmatched bases: 5. Germline-derived CDR1 and CDR2 are LNHDA and SQIVND (reference sequence). The CDR3 nucleotides read TGTGCCAGTAGTATTCAGGGCGGGAGCTCCTACAATGAGCAGTTCTTC. It is translated as CASSIQGGSSYNEQFF.

The rearrangement links TRBV11-3 to TRBJ1-2; D unclear. Germline V gene sequence: CDR1 SGHNT, CDR2 YENEEA. This CDR3 is 15 amino acids long. V was shortened by 0 bases and J by 4 bases, with 12 bases between the two germline ends. This CDR3 reads CASSLESGQAYGYTF. Here the CDR3 DNA reads TGTGCCAGCAGCTTAGAGTCTGGTCAGGCCTATGGCTACACCTTC. The full variable domain, in which reference TRBV11-3 and TRBJ1-2 provide the parts outside the CDR3, is EAGVVQSPRYKIIEKKQPVAFWCNPISGHNTLYWYLQNLGQGPELLIRYENEEAVDDSQLPKDRFSAERLKGVDSTLKIQPAELGDSAVYLCASSLESGQAYGYTFGSGTRLTVV.

V and J are TRBV11-2 and TRBJ1-3; D might be TRBD1 (6 bases). V lost 5 bases, J lost 4 bases, and 15 bases lay in between. In germline, CDR1 is SGHAT, CDR2 FQNNGV. This CDR3 spans 15 amino acids. In nucleotides, the CDR3 is TGTGCCAGCAGCCTTTTGACAGGACGGGGAAACACCATATATTTT. Protein product: CASSLLTGRGNTIYF. The full variable domain, in which reference TRBV11-2 and TRBJ1-3 provide the parts outside the CDR3, is EAGVAQSPRYKIIEKRQSVAFWCNPISGHATLYWYQQILGQGPKLLIQFQNNGVVDDSQLPKDRFSAERLKGVDSTLKIQPAKLEDSAVYLCASSLLTGRGNTIYFGEGSWLTVV.

This chain's CDR3 is CASRLARDRLKVNYGYTF. In DNA, the CDR3 is TGTGCCAGCCGATTAGCCCGGGACAGACTAAAAGTTAACTATGGCTACACCTTC. The chain carries TRBV2 and TRBJ1-2, with 7 bases lining up with TRBD1. CDR1 is SNHLY and CDR2 is FYNNEI in the germline V gene. J gave up 1 base and V 8 bases, and 19 bases lay outside the gene matches. The length of the CDR3 is 18 residues.

This chain joins TRBV21-1 and TRBJ1-2. TRBV21-1 is marked as a pseudogene. CDR3 length: 17 residues. The CDR3 DNA reads TGTGCCAGCAGCAAAGGGATGACAGGGTCGGGGGGGTATGGCTACACCTTC. Protein product: CASSKGMTGSGGYGYTF.

The chain is built from TRBV19 and TRBJ1-2; 7 nucleotides align to TRBD1. The CDR3 length is 14 residues. V was clipped by 5 bases and J by 2 bases; unmatched bases: 5. Per germline, CDR1 LNHDA and CDR2 SQIVND (reference sequence). The CDR3 region is CASSGQGDNYGYTF. CDR3 in DNA: TGTGCCAGTAGTGGGCAGGGGGACAACTATGGCTACACCTTC.

The V gene is TRBV19, the J gene TRBJ2-2; the match to TRBD1 covers 11 bases. Germline trimming cut 5 bases from V and 6 bases from J; bases unmatched to any gene: 8. The CDR3 has 16 amino acids. Per the germline V gene, CDR1 is LNHDA and CDR2 is SQIVND (reference sequence). DNA for the CDR3: TGTGCCAGTAGTGACCGGGACAGGGGGTATGCCGGGGAGCTGTTTTTT. Its protein product is CASSDRDRGYAGELFF.

V and J are TRBV5-1 and TRBJ2-7, with 7 bases that match TRBD1. V shed 0 bases and J 5 bases; nucleotides not matched to a gene: 8. In germline, CDR1 is SGHRS, CDR2 YFSETQ. The CDR3 has 15 residues. The CDR3 loop reads CASSLDRGLKDEQYF. CDR3 sequence (DNA): TGCGCCAGCAGCTTGGACAGGGGCCTTAAGGACGAGCAGTACTTC.

In its sample, this clone was seen once. The rearrangement uses TRBV29-1 and TRBJ1-1; D not certain. Per germline, CDR1 SQVTM and CDR2 ANQGSEA. With 6 bases removed from V and 3 bases from J, the gap between germline ends came to 14 bases. There are 13 residues in the CDR3. The CDR3, as DNA: TGCAGCGTCTACAGATCTCCCGACACTGAAGCTTTCTTT. This gives the protein CSVYRSPDTEAFF.

The chain carries TRBV6-5 and TRBJ2-1; possibly TRBD2 for D (6 bases). The germline gives CDR1 MNHEY, CDR2 SVGAGI. The CDR3 spans 16 residues. Trimming left V 4 bases short and J 1 base short, with 14 bases between. The DNA for the CDR3 is TGTGCCAGCAGTTGGGGCGGGACTGTTTCCTACAATGAGCAGTTCTTC. Translating it yields CASSWGGTVSYNEQFF.

This clone has at least ten counts. This sequence joins TRBV3-1 (or the pseudogene TRBV3-2) and TRBJ1-3; perhaps TRBD1 as D (6 bases). The CDR3 is 16 residues long. Germline values: CDR1 LGHDT, CDR2 YNNKEL (reference sequence). V was pared by 1 base and J by 0 bases, with 10 bases between. The CDR3 DNA reads as TGTGCCAGCAGCCAAGCTAGGGGGTACTCTGGAAACACCATATATTTT. It specifies CASSQARGYSGNTIYF.

CDR3 nucleotides: TGTGCCTGGAGTGTAAGGGGGTTTGTATCGAACACTGAAGCTTTCTTT. This gives the protein CAWSVRGFVSNTEAFF. The rearrangement joins TRBV30 to TRBJ1-1; D perhaps matches TRBD1 (6 bases). CDR3 length equals 16 residues. Germline CDR1 reads GTSNPN; CDR2 reads SVGIG (reference sequence). The V end lost 0 bases, the J end lost 1 base, and 15 bases lay between the germline ends.

This clone was detected a few times. This rearrangement joins TRBV25-1 to TRBJ1-3; tentatively, D is TRBD1 (6 bases). Trimming shortened V by 4 bases and J by 6 bases, and 16 bases separated the two germline ends. Per the germline V gene, CDR1 is MGHDK and CDR2 is SYGVNS. CDR3 length: 15 residues. In DNA, the CDR3 is TGTGCCAGCAGTGCCTTGCACAGGGCTGAAAACACCATATATTTT. It specifies CASSALHRAENTIYF.

The V and J genes are TRBV6-6 and TRBJ2-7; 14 positions agree with TRBD2. Germline V CDR1 and CDR2: MNHNY, SVGAGI (reference sequence). V trimming: 8 bases; J trimming: 6 bases; junction bases outside the gene matches: 9. The CDR3 consists of 15 residues. The CDR3: CASARTSGGSAEQYF. CDR3 in DNA: TGTGCCAGCGCTAGGACTAGCGGGGGGTCCGCCGAGCAGTACTTC.

The chain recombines TRBV7-8 with TRBJ2-3; TRBD1 matches 10 bases. The CDR3 consists of 16 residues. Germline trimming cut 0 bases from V and 3 bases from J; bases unmatched to any gene: 3. Germline CDR1 SGHVS, CDR2 FQNEAQ. The CDR3 region has the DNA TGTGCCAGCAGCTTAGCCGGGACAGGGGTAACAGATACGCAGTATTTT. Encoded protein: CASSLAGTGVTDTQYF.

The V and J genes are TRBV18 and TRBJ2-3; 11 nucleotides match TRBD1. The CDR3 length is 15 residues. From germline, CDR1 is KGHSH and CDR2 LQKENI. The junction had 5 bases not matched to a gene; V was cut back by 6 bases and J by 3 bases. The CDR3 reads CASSLGQGATDTQYF. CDR3 DNA sequence: TGTGCCAGCTCTCTCGGACAGGGGGCTACAGATACGCAGTATTTT.

V usage is TRBV3-1 (or the pseudogene TRBV3-2) and J usage is TRBJ2-1, with a weak D call TRBD2 (5 bases). Trimming stripped 5 bases from V and 14 bases from J, with 19 bases between. Germline V gene lookup returns CDR1 LGHDT and CDR2 YNNKEL (reference sequence). CDR3 size: 13 residues. The CDR3 loop is CASSNTQARDKFF. CDR3 nucleotides: TGTGCCAGCAGCAATACCCAGGCACGGGATAAGTTCTTC.

This chain links TRBV28 with TRBJ1-2; 9 positions agree with TRBD1. Germline V gene sequence: CDR1 MDHEN, CDR2 SYDVKM. J gave up 5 bases and V 2 bases, and 9 bases lay outside the gene matches. The CDR3 covers 16 residues. The CDR3 sequence: CASSLGTGRDLYGYTF. The CDR3 DNA is TGTGCCAGCAGTTTAGGGACAGGGCGGGACTTATATGGCTACACCTTC.

The rearrangement uses TRBV6-5 and TRBJ1-2; the D gene is possibly TRBD1 (5 bases). The germline V gene encodes CDR1 MNHEY and CDR2 SVGAGI. The CDR3 has 13 amino acids. V was clipped by 6 bases and J by 3 bases, with 11 bases between them. This CDR3 reads CASRPDSHYGYTF. The CDR3 nucleotides are TGTGCCAGCAGACCCGACAGCCACTATGGCTACACCTTC.

This chain links TRBV3-1 (or the pseudogene TRBV3-2) with TRBJ1-1; TRBD1 matches at 8 bases. Germline values: CDR1 LGHDT, CDR2 YNNKEL (reference sequence). Trimming cost V 1 base and J 4 bases; bases outside gene matches: 2. The length of the CDR3 is 14 residues. The CDR3 reads CASSQVQGVTEAFF. The CDR3 DNA sequence: TGTGCCAGCAGCCAAGTACAGGGGGTCACTGAAGCTTTCTTT.

V is TRBV11-3 and J is TRBJ1-2; TRBD1 matches 9 bases. From germline, CDR1 is SGHNT and CDR2 YENEEA. V shed 2 bases and J 7 bases; nucleotides not matched to a gene: 8. The length of the CDR3 is 15 residues. The CDR3 DNA follows: TGTGCCAGCAGCTTAAACGGACAGGGGAGTGCTGGCTACACCTTC. It yields the protein CASSLNGQGSAGYTF.

V and J are TRBV4-2 and TRBJ1-4, with D possibly being TRBD1 (6 bases). Trimming took off 1 base at V and 5 bases at J, with 11 bases between the two ends. Germline V gene sequence: CDR1 LGHNA, CDR2 YNFKEQ. The CDR3 loop spans 15 amino acids. CDR3 in DNA: TGTGCCAGCAGCCAAGCGGGAGGGGGAAATGAAAAACTGTTTTTT. Its translation: CASSQAGGGNEKLFF.

This clone was detected only a few times. The chain is built from TRBV4-1 and TRBJ1-2; no clear D. This CDR3 contains 13 residues. Germline V gene lookup returns CDR1 MGHRA and CDR2 YSYEKL. Trimming shortened V by 0 bases and J by 3 bases, and 5 bases separated the two germline ends. The CDR3 sequence is CASSQESYYGYTF. CDR3 DNA sequence: TGCGCCAGCAGCCAAGAGTCGTACTATGGCTACACCTTC.

V is TRBV5-1 and J is TRBJ2-1; TRBD2 matches at 9 bases. The CDR3 loop spans 16 amino acids. In germline, CDR1 is SGHRS, CDR2 YFSETQ. V was pared by 4 bases and J by 4 bases, with 9 bases of the junction left unmatched. The CDR3 DNA reads TGCGCCAGCAGCCCGCATAGCGGGGGAGCTTACAATGAGCAGTTCTTC. This codes for CASSPHSGGAYNEQFF. The variable domain in full, completed from reference TRBV5-1 and TRBJ2-1, reads KAGVTQTPRYLIKTRGQQVTLSCSPISGHRSVSWYQQTPGQGLQFLFEYFSETQRNKGNFPGRFSGRQFSNSRSEMNVSTLELGDSALYLCASSPHSGGAYNEQFFGPGTRLTVL.